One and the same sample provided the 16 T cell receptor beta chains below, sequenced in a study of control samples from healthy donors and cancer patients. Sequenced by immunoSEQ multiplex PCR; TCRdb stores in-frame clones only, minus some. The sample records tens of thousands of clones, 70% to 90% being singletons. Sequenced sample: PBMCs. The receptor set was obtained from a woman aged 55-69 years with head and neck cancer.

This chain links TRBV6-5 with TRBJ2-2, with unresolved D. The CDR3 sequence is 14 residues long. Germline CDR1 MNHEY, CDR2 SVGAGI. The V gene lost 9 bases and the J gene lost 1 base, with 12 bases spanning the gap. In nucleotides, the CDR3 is TGTGCCAGTGGGCGGACCAAGAACACCGGGGAGCTGTTTTTT. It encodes CASGRTKNTGELFF.

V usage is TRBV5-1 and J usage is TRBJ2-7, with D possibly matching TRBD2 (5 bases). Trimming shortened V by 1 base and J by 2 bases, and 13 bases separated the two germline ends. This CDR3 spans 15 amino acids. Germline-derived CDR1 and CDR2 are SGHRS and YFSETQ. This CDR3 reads CASSLMGRETYEQYF. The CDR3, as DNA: TGCGCCAGCAGCTTGATGGGTAGGGAGACCTACGAGCAGTACTTC.

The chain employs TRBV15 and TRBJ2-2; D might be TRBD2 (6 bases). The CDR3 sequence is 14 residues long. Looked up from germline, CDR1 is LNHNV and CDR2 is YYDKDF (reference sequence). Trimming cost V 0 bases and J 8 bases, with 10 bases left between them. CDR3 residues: CATSRDPGLGELFF. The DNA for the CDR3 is TGTGCCACCAGCAGAGATCCGGGACTTGGGGAGCTGTTTTTT.

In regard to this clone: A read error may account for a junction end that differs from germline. Written as DNA, the CDR3 is TGTGCCAGCAGCCAATCGAGGTCGGGACAGCGCCAGCCCCAATTC. This sequence encodes CASSQSRSGQRQPQF. J is TRBJ2-7 and V is TRBV16; 7 bases match TRBD1. The CDR3 runs to 15 residues. From germline, CDR1 is KGHSY and CDR2 FQNENV. Combining the CDR3 with reference TRBV16 and TRBJ2-7 gives the whole variable domain GEEVAQTPKHLVRGEGQKAKLYCAPIKGHSYVFWYQQVLKNEFKFLISFQNENVFDETGMPKERFSAKCLPNSPCSLEIQATKLEDSAVYFCASSQSRSGQRQPQFGPGTRLTVT.

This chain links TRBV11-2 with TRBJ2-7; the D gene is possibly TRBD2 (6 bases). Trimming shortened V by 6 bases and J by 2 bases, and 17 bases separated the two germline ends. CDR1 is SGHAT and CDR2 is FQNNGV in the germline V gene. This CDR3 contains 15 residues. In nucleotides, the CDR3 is TGTGCCAGCAGGTCAGAGACTAGAATCCCCTACGAGCAGTACTTC. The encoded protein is CASRSETRIPYEQYF.

The CDR3 coding sequence is TGTGCCAGTACCGGAGATGCTGAAGCTTTCTTT. Translated, it gives CASTGDAEAFF. The V call is TRBV19, the J call TRBJ1-1; D gene unclear. Deletions cut 7 bases from V and 6 bases from J, with 9 bases between. The CDR3 runs 11 residues. CDR1 and CDR2 (germline): LNHDA, SQIVND (reference sequence).

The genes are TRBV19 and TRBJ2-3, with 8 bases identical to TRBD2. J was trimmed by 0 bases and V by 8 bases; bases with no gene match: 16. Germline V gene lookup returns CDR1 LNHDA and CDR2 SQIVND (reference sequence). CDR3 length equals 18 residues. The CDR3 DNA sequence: TGTGCCAGTCGTGAGGGTTTTAGCGGGATGTCTAGCACAGATACGCAGTATTTT. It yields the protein CASREGFSGMSSTDTQYF.

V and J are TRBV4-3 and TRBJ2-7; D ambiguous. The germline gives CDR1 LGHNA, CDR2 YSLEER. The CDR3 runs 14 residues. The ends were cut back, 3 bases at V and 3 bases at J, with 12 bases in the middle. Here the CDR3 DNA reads TGCGCCAGCAGCCATGACACTTCACGCTACGAGCAGTACTTC. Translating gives CASSHDTSRYEQYF.

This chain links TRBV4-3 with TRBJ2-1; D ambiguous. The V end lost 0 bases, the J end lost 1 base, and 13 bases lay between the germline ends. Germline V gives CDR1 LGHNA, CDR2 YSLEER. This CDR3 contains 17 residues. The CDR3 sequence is CASSQDYRRNSYNEQFF. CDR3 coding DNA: TGCGCCAGCAGCCAAGATTATCGCAGGAATTCCTACAATGAGCAGTTCTTC.

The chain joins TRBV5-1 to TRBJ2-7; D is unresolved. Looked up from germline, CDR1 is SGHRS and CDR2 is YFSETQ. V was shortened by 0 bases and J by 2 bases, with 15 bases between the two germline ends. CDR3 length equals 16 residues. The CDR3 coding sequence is TGCGCCAGCAGCTTGGCCCCACTTGTGGGGACCTACGAGCAGTACTTC. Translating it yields CASSLAPLVGTYEQYF.

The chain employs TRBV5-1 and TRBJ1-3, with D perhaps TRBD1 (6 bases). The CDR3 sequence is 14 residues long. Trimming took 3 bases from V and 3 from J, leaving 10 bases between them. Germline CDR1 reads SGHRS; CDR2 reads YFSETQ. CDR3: CASSSGGSGNTIYF. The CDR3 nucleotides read TGCGCCAGCAGCTCCGGGGGCAGTGGAAACACCATATATTTT.

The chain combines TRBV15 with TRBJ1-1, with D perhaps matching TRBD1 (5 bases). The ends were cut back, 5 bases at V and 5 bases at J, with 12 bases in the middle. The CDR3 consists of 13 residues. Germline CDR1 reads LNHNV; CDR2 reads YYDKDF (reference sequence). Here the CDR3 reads CATSVTWGTEAFF. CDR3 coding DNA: TGTGCCACCAGCGTTACGTGGGGGACTGAAGCTTTCTTT.

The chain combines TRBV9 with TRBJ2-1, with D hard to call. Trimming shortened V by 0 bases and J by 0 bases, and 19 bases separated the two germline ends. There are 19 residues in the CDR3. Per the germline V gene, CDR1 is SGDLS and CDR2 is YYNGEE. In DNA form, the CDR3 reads TGTGCCAGCAGCGTAGAATTTGGGCTACCCAACCTCTCCTACAATGAGCAGTTCTTC. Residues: CASSVEFGLPNLSYNEQFF.

CDR3 loop: CATDKLPGLAGGPSTDTQYF. The CDR3 nucleotides are TGTGCCACCGACAAATTACCGGGACTAGCGGGAGGGCCAAGCACAGATACGCAGTATTTT. V usage is TRBV9 and J usage is TRBJ2-3; 16 bases match TRBD2. The CDR3 sequence is 20 residues long. V shed 9 bases and J 0 bases; nucleotides not matched to a gene: 16. Looked up from germline, CDR1 is SGDLS and CDR2 is YYNGEE.

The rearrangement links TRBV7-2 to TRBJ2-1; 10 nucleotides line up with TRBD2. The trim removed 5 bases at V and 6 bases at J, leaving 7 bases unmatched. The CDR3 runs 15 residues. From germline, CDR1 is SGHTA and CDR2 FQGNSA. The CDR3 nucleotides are TGTGCCAGCAGCAAAGCGGGAGGGGGGGGCAATGAGCAGTTCTTC. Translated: CASSKAGGGGNEQFF.

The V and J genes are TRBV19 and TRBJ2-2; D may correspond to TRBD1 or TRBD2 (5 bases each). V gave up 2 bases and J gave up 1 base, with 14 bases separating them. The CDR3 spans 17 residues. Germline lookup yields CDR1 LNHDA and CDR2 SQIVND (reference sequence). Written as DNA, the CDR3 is TGTGCCAGTAGTATACAAAAGGGACGGAAGAACACCGGGGAGCTGTTTTTT. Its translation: CASSIQKGRKNTGELFF.